The TCR beta chain described here comes from a study of blood T cell repertoires in COVID-19. Study background: Spain, Italy and the United States supplied samples that represented acute and convalescent COVID-19. T cells, B-cell-depleted T cells, or PBMCs provided the cDNA or gDNA that served as material.

In the original processing: Reference gene primers were amplified, and this amplification served to estimate nucleated cell counts. Sequencing used immunoSEQ multiplex PCR; TCRdb keeps in-frame clones, though not all of them. The V and J calls and clone size come from that table; D and trimming were worked out from the DNA. The table records more than 45,000 clones, approximately 84% of them present only once. Germline values: CDR1 LNHDA, CDR2 SQIVND (reference sequence). The CDR3 extends over 16 amino acids. V was trimmed by 5 bases and J by 0 bases, leaving 14 bases between them. The chain links TRBV19 to TRBJ1-3; TRBD1 might be the D (6 bases). Material for sequencing was peripheral blood. The clonotype originates from a human donor with active COVID-19. The donor label of this sample is uncertain. The CDR3 reads CASSLGATNSGNTIYF. Here the CDR3 DNA reads TGTGCCAGTAGTTTGGGGGCTACTAACTCTGGAAACACCATATATTTT.